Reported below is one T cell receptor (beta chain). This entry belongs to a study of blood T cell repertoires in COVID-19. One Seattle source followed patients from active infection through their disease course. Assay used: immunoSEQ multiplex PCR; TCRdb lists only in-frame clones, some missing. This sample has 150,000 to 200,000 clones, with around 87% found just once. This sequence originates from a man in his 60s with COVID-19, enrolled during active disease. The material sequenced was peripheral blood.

CDR3 loop: CATSVGGRGDQPQHF. The CDR3 region has the DNA TGTGCCACCAGTGTGGGGGGGAGGGGCGATCAGCCCCAGCATTTT. The chain carries TRBV24-1 and TRBJ1-5, with a tentative D call TRBD1 (5 bases). The CDR3 sequence is 15 residues long. V shed 5 bases and J shed 5 bases, with 15 bases lying between them. The germline V gene encodes CDR1 KGHDR and CDR2 SFDVKD.